A selection of T cell receptor beta chains follows, all from one sample in a study of glioma-infiltrating T cells after dendritic cell vaccination. Data came from immunoSEQ multiplex PCR; TCRdb stores just in-frame clones and leaves some out. The data hold 60,000 to 70,000 clones, with more than 75% observed a single time. Sequences were derived from blood, sampled before dendritic cell vaccination. The origin of the receptors is a human donor with glioblastoma. Both conserved end residues are part of each CDR3. The D gene is left open where the match is weak. Clone size, where shown, is once, few, many, or a class for clones that have expanded.

V gene	D gene	clone size	J gene	CDR3 DNA	CDR3 protein
TRBV12-1	NA	NA	TRBJ1-1	TGTGCCAGCAGCTTTGTGGGACAGTCCTTGAATTGGAACACTGAAGCTTTCTTT	CASSFVGQSLNWNTEAFF
TRBV13	TRBD2	NA	TRBJ2-2	TGTGCCAGCAGCTTACGGACTAGTGGCACCGGGGAGCTGTTCTTT	CASSLRTSGTGELFF
TRBV5-1	TRBD1	NA	TRBJ1-3	TGCGCCAGCGGACAGGGGACCCCCGGAAACACCATATATTTT	CASGQGTPGNTIYF
TRBV5-1	TRBD1	few	TRBJ1-2	TGCGCCAGCAGCATACCGGGACAGACTAACTATGGCTACACCTTC	CASSIPGQTNYGYTF
TRBV28	TRBD1	NA	TRBJ2-7	TGTGCCAGCAGTTCGGGACAGGGAGCATACGAGCAGTACTTC	CASSSGQGAYEQYF
TRBV6-6	TRBD1	NA	TRBJ2-7	TGTGCCAGCAGCCCCCTGGGACAGGGGGCGTCGGGGGAGCAGTACTTC	CASSPLGQGASGEQYF
TRBV29-1	NA	NA	TRBJ1-5	TGCAGCGTTGCCGAGGCTTTCGGGGGGCCCCAGCATTTT	CSVAEAFGGPQHF
TRBV14	NA	NA	TRBJ1-5	TGTGCCAGCTACCGGCAGGCTGGCAATCAGCCCCAGCATTTT	CASYRQAGNQPQHF
TRBV10-3	NA	NA	TRBJ1-2	TGTGCCATCAGTGAACGCGGGGAGGACCCCGATGGCTACACCTTC	CAISERGEDPDGYTF
TRBV2	NA	NA	TRBJ1-1	TGTGCCAGCAGTGAAGGTCACAGCGGCACTGAAGCTTTCTTT	CASSEGHSGTEAFF
TRBV9	NA	NA	TRBJ1-1	TGTGCCAGCAGCGCCGCTCAGGGAAACACTGAAGCTTTCTTT	CASSAAQGNTEAFF
TRBV11-3	TRBD2	NA	TRBJ2-5	TGTGCCAGCAGCTCGGGACTAGCGGGGGGTAAAGAGACCCAGTACTTC	CASSSGLAGGKETQYF
TRBV5-1	TRBD1	NA	TRBJ2-7	TGCGCCAGCAGCCCCCAGGGACAGCCTATCTCGGAGCAGTACTTC	CASSPQGQPISEQYF
TRBV7-8	TRBD2	NA	TRBJ2-3	TGTGCCAGCAGCTTGGGGCGGGGGGGCACAGATACGCAGTATTTT	CASSLGRGGTDTQYF